The 2 T cell receptor beta chains reported below all come from one sample, sequenced in a study of OX40 agonist ivuxolimab in advanced cancers. Clones were read by immunoSEQ multiplex PCR, and TCRdb kept only the in-frame ones, dropping some. The table includes some 81,000 clones, more than 70% detected once. Sequencing was performed on CD4+ or CD8+ T cells sorted from blood, taken in a trial of the OX40 agonist ivuxolimab. The receptors here all came from an adult with an advanced solid tumor such as melanoma, head and neck, liver or kidney cancer.

The rearrangement joins TRBV6-6 to TRBJ1-5; weak D call: TRBD1 (6 bases). Per germline, CDR1 MNHNY and CDR2 SVGAGI (reference sequence). The V and J ends lost 6 bases and 0 bases respectively, with 9 bases between them. This CDR3 contains 14 residues. CDR3 nucleotide sequence: TGTGCCAGCAGCTGGACAGATAGCAATCAGCCCCAGCATTTT. The encoded protein is CASSWTDSNQPQHF.

The V call is TRBV9, the J call TRBJ2-7; D may be TRBD1 (6 bases). With 3 bases removed from V and 0 bases from J, the gap between germline ends came to 13 bases. This CDR3 contains 15 residues. The germline V gene has CDR1 SGDLS and CDR2 YYNGEE. The CDR3 spells CASSGRDTDSYEQYF. CDR3 coding DNA: TGTGCCAGCAGCGGCCGGGACACTGACTCCTACGAGCAGTACTTC. Full variable domain (outside the CDR3, taken from reference TRBV9 and TRBJ2-7): DSGVTQTPKHLITATGQRVTLRCSPRSGDLSVYWYQQSLDQGLQFLIQYYNGEERAKGNILERFSAQQFPDLHSELNLSSLELGDSALYFCASSGRDTDSYEQYFGPGTRLTVT.